The clone carrying this TCR beta chain came up once. Its specificity is not known. Germline V gene data show CDR1 as LGHNA and CDR2 as YSLEER. The CDR3 extends over 15 amino acids. Trimming took off 0 bases at V and 8 bases at J, with 11 bases between the two ends. The source of the sample is a study of OX40 agonist ivuxolimab in advanced cancers. Whole-study context: Each patient was given ivuxolimab into a vein every 2 weeks, at 0.01 to 10 mg/kg.

Study results and caveats: On average, CD8+ T cells had more expanded clones than CD4+.

Using immunoSEQ multiplex PCR, the repertoire was profiled, and TCRdb retains in-frame clones only, with some absent. Of about 100,000 clones in the sample, about 90% are singletons; the top ten hold 0.79%. The TCR comes from an adult with an advanced solid tumor such as melanoma, head and neck, liver or kidney cancer. V usage is TRBV4-3 and J usage is TRBJ1-6; D may be TRBD1 (5 bases). Material: CD4+ or CD8+ T cells sorted from blood, obtained in a trial of the OX40 agonist ivuxolimab. The CDR3 spells CASSQDPGFDSPLHF. The CDR3 DNA is TGCGCCAGCAGCCAAGATCCAGGGTTTGATTCACCCCTCCACTTT.